A few counts support the clone carrying this TCR beta chain. Its antigen is still unknown. V shed 4 bases, J shed 7 bases, and the junction held 7 bases outside the gene matches. The CDR3 covers 16 residues. Germline assignment: CDR1 MGHRA and CDR2 YSYEKL. Through a sample-barcoded 5' primer and a J-beta primer mix, a second PCR was run for about 7 to 12 cycles. Every cDNA was tagged by a template-switch adaptor with 12 random nucleotides. Any given sample supplied a minimum of 3 million CDR3-containing paired-end reads. TCRdb analysed the 5' RACE reads with MiXCR anew, one entry per CDR3 protein. The data hold about 1,400,000 distinct CDR3 sequences, with roughly 59% observed a single time. The record originates from a study of blood T cells in healthy people across ages. Regarding the study as a whole: Getting older went along with TCR beta diversity per million T cells dropping roughly linearly. CMV status of donors was unknown, possibly confounding expanded clonotype changes.

The sequence derives from a man between 18 and 35 years old in good health. The V call is TRBV4-1, the J call TRBJ2-1; 13 nucleotides line up with TRBD2. Input material: blood. The CDR3 DNA sequence: TGCGCCAGCAGCCCTACACTAGCGGGGGGGGTGAATGAGCAGTTCTTC. As protein: CASSPTLAGGVNEQFF.